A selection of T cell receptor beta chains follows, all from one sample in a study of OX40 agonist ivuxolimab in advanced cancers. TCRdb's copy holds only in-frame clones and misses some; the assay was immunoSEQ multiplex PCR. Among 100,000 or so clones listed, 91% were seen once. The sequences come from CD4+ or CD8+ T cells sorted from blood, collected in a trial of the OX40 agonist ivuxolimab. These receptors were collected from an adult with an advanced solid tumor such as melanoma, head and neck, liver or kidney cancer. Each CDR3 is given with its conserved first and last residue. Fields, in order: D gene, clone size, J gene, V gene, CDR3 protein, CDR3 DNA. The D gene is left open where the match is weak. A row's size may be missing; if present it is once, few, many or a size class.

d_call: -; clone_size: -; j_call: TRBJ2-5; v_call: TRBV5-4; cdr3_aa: CASSLQETQYF; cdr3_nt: TGTGCCAGCAGCTTGCAGGAGACCCAGTACTTC
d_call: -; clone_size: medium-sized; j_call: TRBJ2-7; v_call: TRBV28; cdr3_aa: CASSAAHYEQYF; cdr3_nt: TGTGCCAGCAGCGCTGCCCACTACGAGCAGTACTTC
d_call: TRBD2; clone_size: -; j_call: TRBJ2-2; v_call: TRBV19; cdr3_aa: CASREREGTGELFF; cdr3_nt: TGTGCCAGTAGAGAGCGGGAGGGAACCGGGGAGCTGTTTTTT
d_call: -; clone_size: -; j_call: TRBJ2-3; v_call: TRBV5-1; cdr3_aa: CASSSGSTDTQYF; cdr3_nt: TGCGCCAGCAGCTCAGGGAGCACAGATACGCAGTATTTT
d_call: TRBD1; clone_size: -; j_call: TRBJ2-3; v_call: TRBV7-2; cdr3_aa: CASSSRDRGGDTQYF; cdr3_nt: TGTGCCAGCAGCTCCCGGGACAGGGGTGGAGATACGCAGTATTTT
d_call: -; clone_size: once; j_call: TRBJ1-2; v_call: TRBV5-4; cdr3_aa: CASSTQSGGARVYGYTF; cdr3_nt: TGTGCCAGCAGCACCCAATCGGGGGGGGCGCGTGTCTATGGCTACACCTTC
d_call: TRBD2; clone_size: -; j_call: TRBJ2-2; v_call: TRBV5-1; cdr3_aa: CASKSPGLANTGELFF; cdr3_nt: TGCGCCAGCAAATCACCGGGACTAGCGAACACCGGGGAGCTGTTTTTT
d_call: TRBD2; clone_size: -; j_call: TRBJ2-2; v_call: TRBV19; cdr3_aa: CASLTSGRTGELFF; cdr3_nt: TGTGCCAGCCTGACTAGCGGGAGAACCGGGGAGCTGTTTTTT
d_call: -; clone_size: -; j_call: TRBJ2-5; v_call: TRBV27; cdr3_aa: CASRRGRFEGTQYF; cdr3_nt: TGTGCCAGCAGGAGAGGACGTTTCGAGGGGACCCAGTACTTC
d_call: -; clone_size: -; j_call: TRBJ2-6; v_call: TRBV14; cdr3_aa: CASSQLPKTGPYIFLSGANVLTF; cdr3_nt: TGTGCCAGCAGCCAACTTCCCAAGACCGGGCCCTATATCTTCCTCTCTGGGGCCAACGTCCTGACTTTC
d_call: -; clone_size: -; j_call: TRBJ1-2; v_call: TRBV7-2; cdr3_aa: CASSPAPNNYGYTF; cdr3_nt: TGTGCCAGCAGCCCGGCCCCTAACAACTATGGCTACACCTTC
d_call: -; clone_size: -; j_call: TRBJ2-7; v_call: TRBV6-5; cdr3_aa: CASSLGGVPYEQYF; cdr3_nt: TGTGCCAGCAGCTTGGGGGGAGTACCCTACGAGCAGTACTTC
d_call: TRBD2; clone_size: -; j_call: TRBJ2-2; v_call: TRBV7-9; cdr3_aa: CASSPRTSGANTGELFF; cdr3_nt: TGTGCCAGCAGCCCTAGGACTAGCGGGGCGAACACCGGGGAGCTGTTTTTT
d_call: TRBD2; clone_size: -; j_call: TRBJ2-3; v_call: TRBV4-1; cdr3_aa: CASSQAGLAGTDTQYF; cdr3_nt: TGCGCCAGCAGCCAAGCCGGACTAGCCGGCACAGATACGCAGTATTTT
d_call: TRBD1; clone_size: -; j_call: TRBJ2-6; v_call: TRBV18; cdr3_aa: CASSSGTGRANVLTF; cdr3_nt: TGTGCCAGCTCATCGGGGACAGGGAGAGCCAACGTCCTGACTTTC
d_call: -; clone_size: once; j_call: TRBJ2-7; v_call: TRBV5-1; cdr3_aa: CASSFYGLHEQYF; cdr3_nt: TGCGCCAGCAGCTTTTACGGGCTACACGAGCAGTACTTC
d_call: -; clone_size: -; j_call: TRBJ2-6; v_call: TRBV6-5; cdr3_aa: CASSPGAANVLTF; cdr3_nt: TGTGCCAGCAGTCCGGGGGCGGCCAACGTCCTGACTTTC
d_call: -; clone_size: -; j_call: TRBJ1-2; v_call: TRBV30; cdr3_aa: CAWSYGGRNGYTF; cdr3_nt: TGTGCCTGGAGTTACGGGGGCAGGAACGGCTACACCTTC
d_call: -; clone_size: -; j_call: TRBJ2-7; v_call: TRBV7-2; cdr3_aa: CASSLDEARHYEQYF; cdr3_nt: TGTGCCAGCAGCTTAGACGAAGCGAGGCACTACGAGCAGTACTTC
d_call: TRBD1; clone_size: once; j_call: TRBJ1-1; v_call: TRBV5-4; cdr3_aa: CASSRQGPLSTEAFF; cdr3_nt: TGTGCCAGCAGCCGACAGGGGCCACTGAGCACTGAAGCTTTCTTT
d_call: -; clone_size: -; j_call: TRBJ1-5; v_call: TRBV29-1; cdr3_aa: CSVRDGSNQPQHF; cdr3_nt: TGCAGCGTTCGGGACGGGAGCAATCAGCCCCAGCATTTT
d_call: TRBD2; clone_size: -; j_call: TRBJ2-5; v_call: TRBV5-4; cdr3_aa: CASSSGLASQETQYF; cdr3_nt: TGTGCCAGCAGCTCAGGACTAGCGAGCCAAGAGACCCAGTACTTC
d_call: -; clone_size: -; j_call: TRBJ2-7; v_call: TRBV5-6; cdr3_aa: CASSLRGGRAYEQYF; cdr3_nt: TGTGCCAGCAGCTTGCGCGGCGGCCGTGCCTACGAGCAGTACTTC
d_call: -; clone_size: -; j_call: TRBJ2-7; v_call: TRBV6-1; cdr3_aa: CATLDTYEQYF; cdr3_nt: TGTGCCACCCTGGATACCTACGAGCAGTACTTC
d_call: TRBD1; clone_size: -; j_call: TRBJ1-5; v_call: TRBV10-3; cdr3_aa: CAISEQQGSNQPQHF; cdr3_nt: TGTGCCATCAGTGAGCAACAGGGGAGCAATCAGCCCCAGCATTTT
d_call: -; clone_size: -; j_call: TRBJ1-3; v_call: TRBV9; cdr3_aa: CASSPRLVSGNTIYF; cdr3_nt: TGTGCCAGCAGCCCAAGGCTGGTCTCTGGAAACACCATATATTTT
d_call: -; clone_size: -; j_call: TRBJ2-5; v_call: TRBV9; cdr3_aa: CASSRAIQETQYF; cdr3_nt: TGTGCCAGCAGCAGGGCCATACAAGAGACCCAGTACTTC
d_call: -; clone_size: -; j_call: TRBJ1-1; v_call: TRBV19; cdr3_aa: CASRGRNTEAFF; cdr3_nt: TGTGCCAGTAGGGGACGGAACACTGAAGCTTTCTTT
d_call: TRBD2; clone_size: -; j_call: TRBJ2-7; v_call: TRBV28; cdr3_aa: CASSLSGLASSYEQYF; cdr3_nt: TGTGCCAGCAGTTTATCGGGACTAGCGAGCTCCTACGAGCAGTACTTC
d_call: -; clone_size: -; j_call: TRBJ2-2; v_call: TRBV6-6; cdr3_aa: CASTQSQTGELFF; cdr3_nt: TGTGCCAGCACCCAAAGTCAGACCGGGGAGCTGTTTTTT
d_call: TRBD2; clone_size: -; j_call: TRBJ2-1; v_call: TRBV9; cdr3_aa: CASSFSPGTSGNRNNEQFF; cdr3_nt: TGTGCCAGCAGTTTTAGTCCTGGGACTAGCGGGAATAGGAACAATGAGCAGTTCTTC
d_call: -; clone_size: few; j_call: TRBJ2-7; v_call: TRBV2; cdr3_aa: CASTASPRGEQYF; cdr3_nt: TGTGCCAGCACGGCTAGCCCTCGAGGCGAGCAGTACTTC
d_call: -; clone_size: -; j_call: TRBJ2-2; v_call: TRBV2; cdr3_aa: CASSLDREGGELFF; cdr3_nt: TGTGCCAGCAGTCTTGACAGGGAGGGTGGGGAGCTGTTTTTT
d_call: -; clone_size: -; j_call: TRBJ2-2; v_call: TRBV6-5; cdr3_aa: CASSRDERGTGELFF; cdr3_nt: TGTGCCAGCAGTCGCGACGAAAGGGGGACCGGGGAGCTGTTTTTT
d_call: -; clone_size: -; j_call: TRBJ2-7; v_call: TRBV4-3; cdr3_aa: CASSPLLNGYEQYF; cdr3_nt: TGCGCCAGCAGCCCCCTCCTAAACGGGTACGAGCAGTACTTC
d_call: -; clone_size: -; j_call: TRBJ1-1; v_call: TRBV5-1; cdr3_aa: CASRFQGMNTEAFF; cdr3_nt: TGCGCCAGCAGATTTCAGGGGATGAACACTGAAGCTTTCTTT
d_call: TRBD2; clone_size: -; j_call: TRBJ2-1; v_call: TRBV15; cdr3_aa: CATSRGSSGSYNEQFF; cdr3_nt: TGTGCCACCAGCAGAGGATCTAGCGGGAGTTACAATGAGCAGTTCTTC
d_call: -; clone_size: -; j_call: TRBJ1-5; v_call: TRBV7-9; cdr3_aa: CASSFPSGYRNQPQHF; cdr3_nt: TGTGCCAGCAGCTTCCCTTCAGGGTATCGCAATCAGCCCCAGCATTTT
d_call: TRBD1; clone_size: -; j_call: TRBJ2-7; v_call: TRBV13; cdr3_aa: CASSRDRGGEQYF; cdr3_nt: TGTGCCAGCAGCAGGGACAGGGGAGGCGAGCAGTACTTC
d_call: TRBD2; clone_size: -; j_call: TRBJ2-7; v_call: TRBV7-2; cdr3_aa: CASSSRVGGAGDGEQYF; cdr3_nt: TGTGCCAGCAGCTCCCGGGTTGGGGGAGCGGGAGACGGCGAGCAGTACTTC
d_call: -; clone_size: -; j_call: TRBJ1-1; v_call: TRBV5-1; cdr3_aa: CASSLTDMNTEAFF; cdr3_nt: TGCGCCAGCAGCCTGACAGACATGAACACTGAAGCTTTCTTT
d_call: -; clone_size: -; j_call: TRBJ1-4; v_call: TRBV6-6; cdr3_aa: CASSYSRELTNEKLFF; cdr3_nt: TGTGCCAGCAGTTACTCCCGGGAGTTAACTAATGAAAAACTGTTTTTT
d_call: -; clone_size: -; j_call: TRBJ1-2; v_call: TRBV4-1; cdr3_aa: CASSQDTGTHRRKIF; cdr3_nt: TGCGCCAGCAGCCAAGACACAGGAACCCATCGACGTAAAATTTTC
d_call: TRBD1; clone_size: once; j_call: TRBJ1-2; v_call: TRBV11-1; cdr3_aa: CASSPGDRELYGGTF; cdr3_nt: TGTGCCAGCAGCCCCGGGGACAGGGAGCTCTATGGGGGCACCTTC